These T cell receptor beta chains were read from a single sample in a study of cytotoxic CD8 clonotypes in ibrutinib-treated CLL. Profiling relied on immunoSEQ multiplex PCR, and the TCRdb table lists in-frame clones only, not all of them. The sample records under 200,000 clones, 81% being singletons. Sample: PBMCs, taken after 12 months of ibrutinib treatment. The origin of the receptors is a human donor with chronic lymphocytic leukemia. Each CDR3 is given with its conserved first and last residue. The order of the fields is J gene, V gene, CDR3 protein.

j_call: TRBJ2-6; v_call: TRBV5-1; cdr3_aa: CASRRAQESGANVLTF
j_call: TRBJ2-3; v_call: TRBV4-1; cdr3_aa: CASSQLIGTSGGIDTQYF
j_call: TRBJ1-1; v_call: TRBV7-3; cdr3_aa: CASSLRDRNTEAFF
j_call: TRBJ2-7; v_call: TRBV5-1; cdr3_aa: CASSSAGTDYEQYF
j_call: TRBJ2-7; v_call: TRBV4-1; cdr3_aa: CASSQFLTGTGDEQYF
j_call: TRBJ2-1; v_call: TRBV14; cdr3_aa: CASSQVYSFGTGVDEQFF
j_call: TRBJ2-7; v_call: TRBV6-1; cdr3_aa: CASSSPGQGAYEQYF
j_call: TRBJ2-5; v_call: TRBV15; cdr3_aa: CATSRRGQVETQYF
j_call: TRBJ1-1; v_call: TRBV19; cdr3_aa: CASSIAGNLNTEAFF
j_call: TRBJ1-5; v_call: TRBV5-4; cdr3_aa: CASSLDGWTGGKPQHF
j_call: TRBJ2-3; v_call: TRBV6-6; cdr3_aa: CASSYSSSSQYTQYF
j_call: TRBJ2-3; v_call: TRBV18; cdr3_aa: CASSPQQGPGTDTQYF
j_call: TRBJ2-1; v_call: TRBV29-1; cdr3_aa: CSVGRLGLEQFF
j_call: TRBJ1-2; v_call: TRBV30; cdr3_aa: CAWKGAEMFNYGYTF
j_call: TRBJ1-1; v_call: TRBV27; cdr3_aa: CASSFGRSSEAFF
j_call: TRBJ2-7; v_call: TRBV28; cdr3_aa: CASRTGQGGYEQYF
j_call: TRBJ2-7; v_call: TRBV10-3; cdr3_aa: CAISESRDGAYEQYF
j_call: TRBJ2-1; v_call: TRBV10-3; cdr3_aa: CAISEVGQRGHNEQFF
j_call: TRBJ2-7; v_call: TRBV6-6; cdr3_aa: CASSPSGSSEQYF
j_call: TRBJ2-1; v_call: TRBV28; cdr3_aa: CASPPSGTSGYNEQFF
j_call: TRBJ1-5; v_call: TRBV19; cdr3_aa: CASSIEGGNQPQHF
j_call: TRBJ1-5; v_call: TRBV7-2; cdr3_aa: CASSSHGNQPQHF
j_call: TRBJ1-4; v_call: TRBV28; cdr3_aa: CASTPDRANEKLFF
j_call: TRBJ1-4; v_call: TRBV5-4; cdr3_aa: CASRQGATNEKLFF
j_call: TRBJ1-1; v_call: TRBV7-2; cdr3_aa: CASSLGFGTEAFF
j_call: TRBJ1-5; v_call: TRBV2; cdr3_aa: CASSEAGGLRNQPQHF
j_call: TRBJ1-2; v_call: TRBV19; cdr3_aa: CASIWKGYTF
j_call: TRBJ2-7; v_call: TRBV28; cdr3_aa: CASSRQGATYEQYF
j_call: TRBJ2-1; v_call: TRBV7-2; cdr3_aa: CASSPTRVQFF
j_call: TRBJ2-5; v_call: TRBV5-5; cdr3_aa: CASSLGTGKETQYF
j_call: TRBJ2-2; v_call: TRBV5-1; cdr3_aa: CASRRSGPTGELFF
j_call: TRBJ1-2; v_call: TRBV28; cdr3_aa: CASSLETVRGQNGYTF
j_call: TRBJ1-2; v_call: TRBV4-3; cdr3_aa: CASSQDIGRGNYGYTF
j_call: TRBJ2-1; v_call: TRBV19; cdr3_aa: CASSIAPDWRSSYNEQFF
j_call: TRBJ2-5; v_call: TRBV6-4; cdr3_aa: CASSDSTGRRETQYF
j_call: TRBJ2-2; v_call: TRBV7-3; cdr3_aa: CASSTPSGGGSGELFF
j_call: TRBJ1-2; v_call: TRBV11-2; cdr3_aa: CASSLDRGAGYTF